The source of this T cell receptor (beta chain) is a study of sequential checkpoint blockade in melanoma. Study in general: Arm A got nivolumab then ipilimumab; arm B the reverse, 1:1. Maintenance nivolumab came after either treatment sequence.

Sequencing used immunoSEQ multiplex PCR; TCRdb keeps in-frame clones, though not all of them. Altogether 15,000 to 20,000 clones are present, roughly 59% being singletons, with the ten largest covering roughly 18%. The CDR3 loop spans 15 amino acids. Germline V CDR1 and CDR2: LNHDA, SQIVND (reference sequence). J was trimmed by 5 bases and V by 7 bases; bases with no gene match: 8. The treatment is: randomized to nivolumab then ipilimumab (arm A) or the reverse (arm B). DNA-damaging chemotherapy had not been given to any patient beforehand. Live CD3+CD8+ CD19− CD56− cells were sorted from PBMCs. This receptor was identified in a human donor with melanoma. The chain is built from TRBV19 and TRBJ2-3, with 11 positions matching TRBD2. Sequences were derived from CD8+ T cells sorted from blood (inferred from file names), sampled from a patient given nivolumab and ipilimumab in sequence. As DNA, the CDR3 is TGTGCCAGTATCACCAGACTAGCGGGGCTAGATACGCAGTATTTT. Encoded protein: CASITRLAGLDTQYF.